This is a list of T cell receptor beta chains from one sample in a study of beta chain features in type 1 diabetes. The repertoire was sequenced with immunoSEQ multiplex PCR; TCRdb's copy has only in-frame clones and lacks some. The sample holds 150,000 to 180,000 clones, 10% seen once. Source material: central memory CD4+ T cells from blood. Receptors originate from a man younger than 45 with type 1 diabetes. The CDR3 runs from the conserved cysteine through the conserved F or W. The order of the fields is J gene, V gene, CDR3 length, D gene, clone size, CDR3 DNA, CDR3 protein. The D gene is left open where the match is weak. Clone size, where shown, is once, few, many, or a class for clones that have expanded.

J: TRBJ2-3
V: TRBV5-1
length: 16
D: -
size: -
DNA: TGCGCCAGCAGCTTGGAGGTCAGGGGAGCCGCAGATACGCAGTATTTT
CDR3: CASSLEVRGAADTQYF

J: TRBJ2-5
V: TRBV5-1
length: 14
D: TRBD1
size: -
DNA: TGCGCCAGCAGCCTCCAGGGGGTCGGGGAGACCCAGTACTTC
CDR3: CASSLQGVGETQYF

J: TRBJ1-1
V: TRBV11-2
length: 18
D: TRBD1
size: few
DNA: TGTGCCAGCAGCTTAGGTTTTGGGACAGGGGGAGCTAACACTGAAGCTTTCTTT
CDR3: CASSLGFGTGGANTEAFF

J: TRBJ1-1
V: TRBV29-1
length: 14
D: -
size: -
DNA: TGCAGCGTTGACCGCCCCCCAGAGAACACTGAAGCTTTCTTT
CDR3: CSVDRPPENTEAFF

J: TRBJ2-5
V: TRBV7-2
length: 15
D: TRBD2
size: few
DNA: TGTGCCAGCAGCGGATTAGCGGGACTGGGAGAGACCCAGTACTTC
CDR3: CASSGLAGLGETQYF

J: TRBJ1-1
V: TRBV9
length: 14
D: TRBD1
size: -
DNA: TGTGCCAGCAGCGTAGCTGGGGGACAGGGGCACACTTTCTTT
CDR3: CASSVAGGQGHTFF

J: TRBJ2-1
V: TRBV18
length: 17
D: -
size: few
DNA: TGTGCCAGCTCGACACGGCAGGTGTCGGGATCTTACAATGAGCAGTTCTTC
CDR3: CASSTRQVSGSYNEQFF

J: TRBJ2-1
V: TRBV5-4
length: 15
D: TRBD2
size: few
DNA: TGTGCCAGCAGCCTCCCGAGCGGGAGGGCCCATGAGCAGTTCTTC
CDR3: CASSLPSGRAHEQFF

J: TRBJ1-5
V: TRBV2
length: 14
D: TRBD1
size: -
DNA: TGTGCCAGCAGACCCGGGACAGGGTATCAGCCCCAGCATTTT
CDR3: CASRPGTGYQPQHF

J: TRBJ2-1
V: TRBV11-2
length: 15
D: -
size: -
DNA: TGTGCCAGCAGCTTAGAGGGGGGATTTGGAAATGAGCAGTTCTTC
CDR3: CASSLEGGFGNEQFF

J: TRBJ2-1
V: TRBV19
length: 15
D: TRBD2
size: -
DNA: TGTGCCAGTAGGGCCACTAGCGGGTCTTTCAATGAGCAGTTCTTC
CDR3: CASRATSGSFNEQFF